A selection of T cell receptor beta chains follows, all from one sample in a study of cytomegalovirus exposure and HLA in healthy donors. Profiling relied on immunoSEQ multiplex PCR, and the TCRdb table lists in-frame clones only, not all of them. The table has 60,000 to 65,000 clones, around 68% seen once. Input material: PBMCs. The origin of the receptors is a man aged 50 to 60 in good health and CMV-seropositive. Each CDR3 is given with its conserved first and last residue. Each record gives: clone size, CDR3 length, V gene, J gene, D gene, CDR3 DNA, CDR3 protein. The D gene is left open where the match is weak. Some rows mark clone size as missing; the rest say once, few, many or name a class of expanded clone.

abundance: -
len: 14
v_gene: TRBV5-6
j_gene: TRBJ1-2
d_gene: TRBD1
CDR3nt: TGTGCCAGCAGAGAGACAGGGGGCAGATATGGCTACACCTTC
CDR3aa: CASRETGGRYGYTF

abundance: -
len: 10
v_gene: TRBV20-1
j_gene: TRBJ2-3
d_gene: TRBD2
CDR3nt: TGCAGTGCTAGTGGGACTAGCACTGGTTTT
CDR3aa: CSASGTSTGF

abundance: few
len: 14
v_gene: TRBV14
j_gene: TRBJ2-3
d_gene: -
CDR3nt: TGTGCCAGCAGCCAGTGGACAGTGATCGATACGCAGTATTTT
CDR3aa: CASSQWTVIDTQYF

abundance: -
len: 15
v_gene: TRBV27
j_gene: TRBJ2-5
d_gene: -
CDR3nt: TGTGCCAGCAGGGAAGGTCGGGGACTTCGCGGAACCCAGTACTTC
CDR3aa: CASREGRGLRGTQYF

abundance: -
len: 14
v_gene: TRBV28
j_gene: TRBJ2-7
d_gene: TRBD2
CDR3nt: TGTGCCAGCAGTTGGTCCGGGGGGAGCTACGAGCAGTACTTC
CDR3aa: CASSWSGGSYEQYF

abundance: -
len: 11
v_gene: TRBV20-1
j_gene: TRBJ2-7
d_gene: -
CDR3nt: TGCAGTGCTATAAGGGGACTCTTTCTGTACTTC
CDR3aa: CSAIRGLFLYF

abundance: -
len: 15
v_gene: TRBV5-6
j_gene: TRBJ2-1
d_gene: -
CDR3nt: TGTGCCAGCAGCTTGCTAGCCCCCTCCTACAATGAGCAGTTCTTC
CDR3aa: CASSLLAPSYNEQFF

abundance: -
len: 20
v_gene: TRBV5-1
j_gene: TRBJ2-5
d_gene: -
CDR3nt: TGCGCCAGCAGCTTCCGACTCAGCCTGACTAGTTCGGCCCCCCAAGAGACCCAGTACTTC
CDR3aa: CASSFRLSLTSSAPQETQYF

abundance: few
len: 15
v_gene: TRBV7-8
j_gene: TRBJ2-7
d_gene: TRBD2
CDR3nt: TGTGCCAGCAGCACGCTATCTAGCGGGAACTACGAGCAGTACTTC
CDR3aa: CASSTLSSGNYEQYF

abundance: -
len: 16
v_gene: TRBV6-6
j_gene: TRBJ1-1
d_gene: TRBD1
CDR3nt: TGTGCCAGCAGGCCGGGACAGGGGGACTTGGGCACTGAAGCTTTCTTT
CDR3aa: CASRPGQGDLGTEAFF

abundance: -
len: 16
v_gene: TRBV13
j_gene: TRBJ2-4
d_gene: -
CDR3nt: TGTGCCAGCAGCTTAAACCAGGGCCTAGCCAAAAACATTCAGTACTTC
CDR3aa: CASSLNQGLAKNIQYF

abundance: -
len: 14
v_gene: TRBV10-3
j_gene: TRBJ2-2
d_gene: -
CDR3nt: TGTGCCATCAGGGTTGACACTCGCACCGGGGAGCTGTTTTTT
CDR3aa: CAIRVDTRTGELFF

abundance: -
len: 12
v_gene: TRBV10-3
j_gene: TRBJ1-1
d_gene: -
CDR3nt: TGTGCCAACTCCCCAAACAACACTGAAGCTTTCTTT
CDR3aa: CANSPNNTEAFF

abundance: -
len: 17
v_gene: TRBV4-1
j_gene: TRBJ2-5
d_gene: TRBD2
CDR3nt: TGCGCCAGCAGCCAAGATGGATTAGCGGGCCTACAAGAGACCCAGTACTTC
CDR3aa: CASSQDGLAGLQETQYF

abundance: -
len: 16
v_gene: TRBV6-1
j_gene: TRBJ2-3
d_gene: -
CDR3nt: TGTGCCAGCAGTGTATGGAGCGGTCCTAGCACAGATACGCAGTATTTT
CDR3aa: CASSVWSGPSTDTQYF

abundance: -
len: 15
v_gene: TRBV14
j_gene: TRBJ2-7
d_gene: -
CDR3nt: TGTGCCAGCAGCCCCATTGCAACAGGGTCCTACGAGCAGTACTTC
CDR3aa: CASSPIATGSYEQYF

abundance: -
len: 12
v_gene: TRBV7-9
j_gene: TRBJ1-2
d_gene: -
CDR3nt: TGTGCCAGCAGCTTTGGCAGCTATGGCTACACCTTC
CDR3aa: CASSFGSYGYTF

abundance: -
len: 16
v_gene: TRBV6-1
j_gene: TRBJ1-1
d_gene: TRBD1
CDR3nt: TGTGCCAGCAGTGAATGGGGGGACAGGGTAAGCACTGAAGCTTTCTTT
CDR3aa: CASSEWGDRVSTEAFF

abundance: few
len: 14
v_gene: TRBV28
j_gene: TRBJ2-5
d_gene: -
CDR3nt: TGTGCCAGCAGTTTATGGACGGGCCAAGAGACCCAGTACTTC
CDR3aa: CASSLWTGQETQYF

abundance: -
len: 14
v_gene: TRBV28
j_gene: TRBJ1-1
d_gene: -
CDR3nt: TGTGCCAGCATACCGGGGGGTCAGAACACTGAAGCTTTCTTT
CDR3aa: CASIPGGQNTEAFF

abundance: -
len: 17
v_gene: TRBV10-2
j_gene: TRBJ2-2
d_gene: TRBD2
CDR3nt: TGCGCCAGCAGTGAACACTTAGCGGGGCCGAACACCGGGGAGCTGTTTTTT
CDR3aa: CASSEHLAGPNTGELFF

abundance: -
len: 15
v_gene: TRBV13
j_gene: TRBJ1-3
d_gene: TRBD1
CDR3nt: TGTGCCAGCAGCTTAGTCCGGGACAGTGGAAACACCATATATTTT
CDR3aa: CASSLVRDSGNTIYF

abundance: few
len: 16
v_gene: TRBV13
j_gene: TRBJ2-7
d_gene: TRBD2
CDR3nt: TGTGCCAGCAGCTTAGGCCCAGGCGGGGGAAAATACGAGCAGTACTTC
CDR3aa: CASSLGPGGGKYEQYF

abundance: -
len: 16
v_gene: TRBV5-1
j_gene: TRBJ2-3
d_gene: TRBD2
CDR3nt: TGCGCCAGCAGCTTGGCGGGACTAGCGGGAGTAGATACGCAGTATTTT
CDR3aa: CASSLAGLAGVDTQYF

abundance: -
len: 14
v_gene: TRBV5-4
j_gene: TRBJ2-7
d_gene: -
CDR3nt: TGTGCCAGCAGCTTGGCTGTCGGGAGCTACGAGCAGTACTTC
CDR3aa: CASSLAVGSYEQYF